The 24 T cell receptor beta chains below come from one sample, sequenced in a study of blood T cell repertoires in COVID-19. The table came from immunoSEQ multiplex PCR; TCRdb's copy has only in-frame clones and leaves some out. The sample records roughly 250,000 clones, 65% to 90% being singletons. Sequencing used peripheral blood. The receptor set was obtained from a woman in her forties or fifties with acute or convalescent COVID-19.

The J gene is TRBJ2-3, the V gene TRBV30; 10 bases are a match to TRBD2. Germline V lookup: CDR1 GTSNPN, CDR2 SVGIG (reference sequence). The ends lost 0 bases at V and 14 bases at J; junction bases unmatched: 5. The CDR3 has 12 residues. CDR3 in amino acids: CAWSVPSGRGYF. The CDR3 coding sequence is TGTGCCTGGAGTGTACCGAGCGGGAGGGGGTATTTT.

This clone was observed a few times. The chain combines TRBV19 with TRBJ1-2, with a possible D match to TRBD1 (5 bases). The CDR3 has 15 residues. CDR1 LNHDA and CDR2 SQIVND come from the germline V gene (reference sequence). The CDR3 sequence is CASNPSTATHYGYTF. The DNA for the CDR3 is TGTGCAAGCAACCCCTCGACAGCTACCCACTATGGCTACACCTTC.

This clone appeared a single time. The chain uses TRBV28 and TRBJ1-2, with D maybe TRBD1 (6 bases). The germline V gene has CDR1 MDHEN and CDR2 SYDVKM. V lost 5 bases and J lost 8, with 15 bases in between. The CDR3 covers 13 residues. DNA for the CDR3: TGTGCCAGCAGTCCGCCAGGGGTAGACGGCTACACCTTC. Translated: CASSPPGVDGYTF.

The J gene is TRBJ2-2, the V gene TRBV2; 7 bases line up with TRBD1. Germline-derived CDR1 and CDR2 are SNHLY and FYNNEI. V shed 8 bases and J 4 bases; nucleotides not matched to a gene: 4. This CDR3 has 13 amino acids. As DNA, the CDR3 is TGTGCCAGCCACAGGGGATTCACCGGGGAGCTGTTTTTT. Its translation is CASHRGFTGELFF.

The chain joins TRBV7-2 to TRBJ2-3; 8 bases line up with TRBD2. Germline CDR1 is SGHTA and CDR2 is FQGNSA. This CDR3 comprises 14 residues. Trimming took 2 bases from V and 5 from J; bases not matched to a gene: 3. DNA for the CDR3: TGTGCCAGCAGCTTAACGGGGGGGGTAGATACGCAGTATTTT. Translating it yields CASSLTGGVDTQYF. Supplemented by reference TRBV7-2 and TRBJ2-3, the full variable domain reads GAGVSQSPSNKVTEKGKDVELRCDPISGHTALYWYRQSLGQGLEFLIYFQGNSAPDKSGLPSDRFSAERTGGSVSTLTIQRTQQEDSAVYLCASSLTGGVDTQYFGPGTRLTVL.

The gene calls are TRBV6-5 and TRBJ2-7, with TRBD1 matching 11 bases. CDR3 length equals 15 residues. From germline, CDR1 is MNHEY and CDR2 SVGAGI. The V and J ends lost 6 bases and 0 bases, in that order; junction bases with no gene match: 4. CDR3 DNA sequence: TGTGCCAGCAGGGTGGGACAGGGGGTCTCCTACGAGCAGTACTTC. It translates to CASRVGQGVSYEQYF.

This clone came up once. The CDR3 sequence: CASSRGIRSHEQYF. The CDR3 DNA reads TGTGCCAGCTCCAGGGGCATAAGAAGTCACGAGCAGTACTTC. The rearrangement joins TRBV7-2 to TRBJ2-7, with a weak D call TRBD1 (6 bases). The CDR3 totals 14 residues. Germline V gene sequence: CDR1 SGHTA, CDR2 FQGNSA. V was pared by 8 bases and J by 5 bases, with 19 bases between.

The J gene is TRBJ2-7, the V gene TRBV6-1; unclear D gene. Per the germline V gene, CDR1 is MNHNS and CDR2 is SASEGT. V lost 4 bases, J lost 3 bases, and 22 bases lay in between. This CDR3 has 17 residues. Written as DNA, the CDR3 is TGTGCCAGCAGTGCCTCCAAGACATCTACACGGAACTACGAGCAGTACTTC. Residues: CASSASKTSTRNYEQYF.

This clone has a single count. This sequence joins TRBV4-3 and TRBJ2-7; D is perhaps TRBD1 (5 bases). CDR3 size: 14 residues. V lost 4 bases and J 0 bases, leaving 10 bases between the germline ends. Germline CDR1 LGHNA, CDR2 YSLEER. CDR3 amino acids: CASSPDRGSYEQYF. As DNA, the CDR3 is TGCGCCAGCAGCCCAGATAGGGGCTCCTACGAGCAGTACTTC.

The chain couples TRBV5-1 to TRBJ1-1, with 9 bases identical to TRBD1. In germline, CDR1 is SGHRS, CDR2 YFSETQ. This CDR3 has 13 amino acids. V lost 4 bases and J lost 3; bases outside the gene matches: 1. As DNA, the CDR3 is TGCGCCAGCAGCGGGGACAGGGACACTGAAGCTTTCTTT. Translation gives CASSGDRDTEAFF. The full variable domain, in which reference TRBV5-1 and TRBJ1-1 provide the parts outside the CDR3, is KAGVTQTPRYLIKTRGQQVTLSCSPISGHRSVSWYQQTPGQGLQFLFEYFSETQRNKGNFPGRFSGRQFSNSRSEMNVSTLELGDSALYLCASSGDRDTEAFFGQGTRLTVV.

This clone has just one count. The chain has TRBV4-1 and TRBJ2-5, with 10 nucleotides matching TRBD2. CDR1 MGHRA and CDR2 YSYEKL come from the germline V gene. The CDR3 is made up of 15 amino acids. V dropped 4 bases and J dropped 5; count of bases not matched to a gene: 7. The CDR3, as DNA: TGCGCCAGCAGCCTCCTGTTTAGCGGGGGGGAGACCCAGTACTTC. Translated, it gives CASSLLFSGGETQYF.

The chain couples TRBV28 to TRBJ2-5; 7 bases fit TRBD2. CDR1 is MDHEN and CDR2 is SYDVKM in the germline V gene. The V and J ends lost 5 bases and 5 bases, in that order; junction bases with no gene match: 11. The CDR3 loop spans 15 amino acids. CDR3 bases: TGTGCCAGCAGTCACCGGACTAGTGGATTGGAGACCCAGTACTTC. Its translation: CASSHRTSGLETQYF.

The rearrangement joins TRBV5-6 to TRBJ2-2; 8 nucleotides match TRBD1. CDR1 is SGHDT, CDR2 YYEEEE, per germline. This CDR3 has 16 residues. V shed 3 bases, J shed 6 bases, and the junction held 10 bases outside the gene matches. The CDR3: CASSSGSKGQAGELFF. In DNA form, the CDR3 reads TGTGCCAGCAGCTCCGGGAGTAAGGGACAGGCCGGGGAGCTGTTTTTT. Looking up the rest from reference TRBV5-6 and TRBJ2-2 gives the full variable domain: DAGVTQSPTHLIKTRGQQVTLRCSPKSGHDTVSWYQQALGQGPQFIFQYYEEEERQRGNFPDRFSGHQFPNYSSELNVNALLLGDSALYLCASSSGSKGQAGELFFGEGSRLTVL.

The chain links TRBV5-1 to TRBJ2-1; 7 bases fit TRBD1. The CDR3 is 16 amino acids. J gave up 2 bases and V 2 bases, and 7 bases lay outside the gene matches. Per the germline V gene, CDR1 is SGHRS and CDR2 is YFSETQ. The CDR3 DNA sequence: TGCGCCAGCAGCTTCCGACAGGGAGCGGCCTACAATGAGCAGTTCTTC. It specifies CASSFRQGAAYNEQFF.

This rearrangement joins TRBV30 to TRBJ2-7, with TRBD2 as a possible D gene (5 bases). V was shortened by 3 bases and J by 1 base, with 13 bases between the two germline ends. CDR3 length equals 14 residues. Germline CDR1 reads GTSNPN; CDR2 reads SVGIG (reference sequence). CDR3: CAWSLMGVSYEQYF. The CDR3, as DNA: TGTGCCTGGAGCCTCATGGGAGTTTCCTACGAGCAGTACTTC.

The rearrangement joins TRBV19 to TRBJ1-5; weak D call: TRBD1 (5 bases). Trimming removed 4 bases from V and 7 bases from J, with 8 bases in between. This CDR3 has 12 amino acids. Germline assignment: CDR1 LNHDA and CDR2 SQIVND (reference sequence). DNA of the CDR3: TGTGCCAGTAGTACAGGGCTCCAGCCCCAGCATTTT. Amino acids: CASSTGLQPQHF.

The CDR3 here is CASSSRGFYSNQPQHF. The CDR3, as DNA: TGTGCCAGCAGCTCTCGGGGGTTTTATAGCAATCAGCCCCAGCATTTT. The rearrangement uses TRBV11-2 and TRBJ1-5, with D perhaps matching TRBD1 (5 bases). Germline CDR1 SGHAT, CDR2 FQNNGV. V gave up 4 bases and J gave up 0 bases, with 13 bases separating them. This CDR3 spans 16 amino acids.

V is TRBV27 and J is TRBJ1-5; 7 bases are shared with TRBD1. Trimming took 5 bases from V and 5 from J; bases not matched to a gene: 9. Germline V gene data show CDR1 as MNHEY and CDR2 as SMNVEV (reference sequence). This CDR3 spans 15 amino acids. CDR3 amino acids: CASSPQTGFDQPQHF. The DNA for the CDR3 is TGTGCCAGCAGTCCCCAGACAGGGTTTGATCAGCCCCAGCATTTT.

CDR3 protein: CASSTAGDTQYF. CDR3 coding DNA: TGTGCCAGCAGTACCGCCGGGGATACGCAGTATTTT. This chain joins TRBV27 and TRBJ2-3; no clear D gene. The germline gives CDR1 MNHEY, CDR2 SMNVEV (reference sequence). CDR3 length equals 12 residues. V lost 5 bases to trimming and J lost 6 bases, with 9 bases between them.

CDR3 DNA sequence: TGTGCCAGCAGCTTATGGGGGCTGGATCAGCCCCAGCATTTT. Amino acids: CASSLWGLDQPQHF. V is TRBV7-2 and J is TRBJ1-5, with D perhaps matching TRBD1 (6 bases). CDR1 and CDR2 (germline): SGHTA, FQGNSA. There are 14 residues in the CDR3. V dropped 2 bases and J dropped 5 bases, with 10 bases sitting between them.

In DNA form, the CDR3 reads TGTGCCAGCCTGGGGACAGACAGCAATAGTGGAGCTTTCTTT. It yields the protein CASLGTDSNSGAFF. J is TRBJ1-1 and V is TRBV2; TRBD1 aligns across 7 bases. The CDR3 runs 14 residues. V shed 8 bases and J 10 bases; nucleotides not matched to a gene: 16. Per germline, CDR1 SNHLY and CDR2 FYNNEI.

The V and J genes are TRBV7-9 and TRBJ1-5, with TRBD1 matching 10 bases. CDR1 is SEHNR and CDR2 is FQNEAQ in the germline V gene (reference sequence). CDR3 length: 15 residues. The J segment lost 2 bases and the V segment lost 5 bases, leaving 3 bases of the junction unmatched. CDR3 sequence: CASSPGTGGNQPQHF. The CDR3 nucleotides read TGTGCCAGCAGCCCTGGGACAGGGGGCAATCAGCCCCAGCATTTT.

This chain joins TRBV5-1 and TRBJ2-1; D unresolved. Germline V gene sequence: CDR1 SGHRS, CDR2 YFSETQ. Trimming shortened V by 0 bases and J by 7 bases, and 11 bases separated the two germline ends. The length of the CDR3 is 14 residues. CDR3 sequence (DNA): TGCGCCAGCAGCTTGGACACGACTGGGAATGAGCAGTTCTTC. Translating it yields CASSLDTTGNEQFF.

This rearrangement joins TRBV28 to TRBJ2-3, with D possibly being TRBD1 (6 bases). V was shortened by 6 bases and J by 8 bases, with 12 bases between the two germline ends. Germline V CDR1 and CDR2: MDHEN, SYDVKM. This CDR3 contains 12 residues. DNA for the CDR3: TGTGCCAGCAGAGTGATACAGGGTACGCAGTATTTT. Its translation is CASRVIQGTQYF.